A selection of T cell receptor beta chains follows, all from one sample in a study of blood T cell repertoires in COVID-19. Data came from immunoSEQ multiplex PCR; TCRdb stores just in-frame clones and leaves some out. The table records 53,000 or so clones, about 87% of them present only once. Sequenced sample: peripheral blood. These receptor sequences come from a man of 80 years or more with acute or convalescent COVID-19. Both conserved end residues are part of each CDR3. The D gene is left open where the match is weak. A row's size may be missing; if present it is once, few, many or a size class.

J: TRBJ1-6; V: TRBV25-1; size: .; D: .; CDR3: CATDPGGSPLHF; DNA: TGTGCCACCGACCCAGGAGGGTCACCCCTCCACTTT
J: TRBJ2-6; V: TRBV2; size: .; D: .; CDR3: CASSGGFSGANVLTF; DNA: TGTGCCAGCAGTGGAGGGTTCTCTGGGGCCAACGTCCTGACTTTC
J: TRBJ1-5; V: TRBV28; size: .; D: TRBD1; CDR3: CASTSPSPQGNQPQHF; DNA: TGTGCCAGCACCAGCCCTTCCCCACAGGGGAATCAGCCCCAGCATTTT
J: TRBJ2-1; V: TRBV19; size: .; D: TRBD2; CDR3: CASSPAGAGSYDNEQFF; DNA: TGTGCCAGTAGTCCGGCGGGAGCGGGGTCATACGACAATGAGCAGTTCTTC
J: TRBJ1-5; V: TRBV3-1/TRBV3-2; size: .; D: .; CDR3: CASSQGAANQPQHF; DNA: TGTGCCAGCAGCCAAGGGGCAGCCAATCAGCCCCAGCATTTT
J: TRBJ1-1; V: TRBV9; size: .; D: .; CDR3: CASSVGQGGTEAFF; DNA: TGTGCCAGCAGCGTAGGACAAGGGGGTACTGAAGCTTTCTTT
J: TRBJ1-2; V: TRBV10-3; size: few; D: TRBD1; CDR3: CAIRRTGGNYGYTF; DNA: TGTGCCATCAGAAGGACAGGGGGCAACTATGGCTACACCTTC
J: TRBJ2-7; V: TRBV28; size: .; D: .; CDR3: CASTRPAVALYEQYF; DNA: TGTGCCAGCACCCGTCCAGCGGTGGCCCTCTACGAGCAGTACTTC
J: TRBJ1-4; V: TRBV27; size: .; D: TRBD1; CDR3: CASSSGQGAVTNEKLFF; DNA: TGTGCCAGCAGTTCAGGACAGGGGGCAGTAACTAATGAAAAACTGTTTTTT
J: TRBJ2-1; V: TRBV7-8; size: .; D: .; CDR3: CASSSRRGGEQFF; DNA: TGTGCCAGCAGCTCCCGTAGGGGAGGTGAGCAGTTCTTC
J: TRBJ2-7; V: TRBV5-6; size: once; D: TRBD1; CDR3: CASSSQGAGYEQYF; DNA: TGTGCCAGCAGCTCACAGGGGGCTGGCTACGAGCAGTACTTC
J: TRBJ1-4; V: TRBV7-6; size: .; D: .; CDR3: CASSFRQGRNEKLFF; DNA: TGTGCCAGCAGCTTTCGGCAGGGTAGGAATGAAAAACTGTTTTTT
J: TRBJ1-1; V: TRBV7-2; size: .; D: .; CDR3: CASSLGAVINTEAFF; DNA: TGTGCCAGCAGCTTAGGGGCAGTCATTAACACTGAAGCTTTCTTT
J: TRBJ2-7; V: TRBV20-1; size: .; D: .; CDR3: CSARVSYEQYF; DNA: TGCAGTGCTAGAGTCAGTTACGAGCAGTACTTC
J: TRBJ1-2; V: TRBV5-6; size: .; D: .; CDR3: CASSLDLAGDYGYTF; DNA: TGTGCCAGCAGCTTGGATCTGGCCGGGGACTATGGCTACACCTTC
J: TRBJ2-7; V: TRBV28; size: .; D: TRBD1; CDR3: CASGTGRGLSYEQYF; DNA: TGTGCCAGCGGAACGGGAAGGGGGCTCTCCTACGAGCAGTACTTC
J: TRBJ1-2; V: TRBV18; size: .; D: .; CDR3: CASSPAEGINYGYTF; DNA: TGTGCCAGCTCCCCCGCGGAGGGTATTAACTATGGCTACACCTTC
J: TRBJ2-3; V: TRBV29-1; size: .; D: TRBD1; CDR3: CSVARTGSDTQYF; DNA: TGCAGCGTGGCCCGGACAGGTTCAGATACGCAGTATTTT
J: TRBJ1-1; V: TRBV20-1; size: .; D: .; CDR3: CRLGGTEAFF; DNA: TGCAGGCTGGGGGGCACTGAAGCTTTCTTT
J: TRBJ2-1; V: TRBV29-1; size: .; D: TRBD2; CDR3: CSVKRLAGGNEQFF; DNA: TGCAGCGTTAAGCGGCTAGCGGGGGGCAATGAGCAGTTCTTC
J: TRBJ2-7; V: TRBV20-1; size: .; D: .; CDR3: CSALKSYEQYF; DNA: TGCAGTGCTTTAAAATCCTACGAGCAGTACTTC
J: TRBJ1-4; V: TRBV7-2; size: .; D: TRBD1; CDR3: CASSPLQGPDEKLFF; DNA: TGTGCCAGCAGCCCTCTACAGGGGCCGGATGAAAAACTGTTTTTT
J: TRBJ2-1; V: TRBV30; size: .; D: .; CDR3: CAWRPRGRRNEQFF; DNA: TGTGCCTGGAGGCCGCGAGGGAGGAGGAATGAGCAGTTCTTC
J: TRBJ1-6; V: TRBV7-9; size: .; D: .; CDR3: CASSLRDSYNSPLHF; DNA: TGTGCCAGCAGCTTGAGGGACTCCTATAATTCACCCCTCCACTTT
J: TRBJ2-3; V: TRBV19; size: .; D: .; CDR3: CASSMTPGLDTDTQYF; DNA: TGTGCCAGTAGTATGACTCCGGGACTTGACACAGATACGCAGTATTTT
J: TRBJ1-2; V: TRBV7-8; size: .; D: .; CDR3: CASSSLGVGKDGYTF; DNA: TGTGCCAGCAGCTCCTTAGGGGTTGGGAAAGATGGCTACACCTTC
J: TRBJ1-2; V: TRBV29-1; size: .; D: TRBD1; CDR3: CSVEGDSSPNYGYTF; DNA: TGCAGCGTCGAAGGGGACAGTTCCCCGAACTATGGCTACACCTTC
J: TRBJ2-3; V: TRBV2; size: .; D: TRBD2; CDR3: CASSEGTSGGSTDTQYF; DNA: TGTGCCAGCAGTGAAGGGACTAGCGGGGGAAGCACAGATACGCAGTATTTT
J: TRBJ1-5; V: TRBV28; size: .; D: TRBD1; CDR3: CASSQGAQPQHF; DNA: TGTGCCAGTTCACAGGGGGCTCAGCCCCAGCATTTT
J: TRBJ2-5; V: TRBV11-3; size: .; D: TRBD1; CDR3: CASSTGTGAETQYF; DNA: TGTGCCAGCAGCACCGGGACAGGGGCAGAGACCCAGTACTTC
J: TRBJ1-1; V: TRBV12-3/TRBV12-4; size: .; D: .; CDR3: CASEMRLNTEAFF; DNA: TGTGCCAGCGAAATGCGGTTGAACACTGAAGCTTTCTTT
J: TRBJ2-7; V: TRBV10-3; size: .; D: .; CDR3: CAITEGASYEQYF; DNA: TGTGCCATCACCGAAGGAGCCTCCTACGAGCAGTACTTC
J: TRBJ2-2; V: TRBV18; size: .; D: .; CDR3: CASSPLGTSNTGELFF; DNA: TGTGCCAGCTCACCATTGGGGACATCGAACACCGGGGAGCTGTTTTTT
J: TRBJ2-3; V: TRBV5-8; size: .; D: TRBD2; CDR3: CASSRATSAYTDTQYF; DNA: TGTGCCAGCAGCAGGGCGACTAGCGCCTACACAGATACGCAGTATTTT
J: TRBJ1-4; V: TRBV5-1; size: .; D: TRBD1; CDR3: CASSLEGTGDEKLFF; DNA: TGCGCCAGCAGCTTGGAGGGGACAGGGGACGAAAAACTGTTTTTT
J: TRBJ2-7; V: TRBV3-1/TRBV3-2; size: .; D: .; CDR3: CASSQARSAYEQYF; DNA: TGTGCCAGCAGCCAGGCTAGATCGGCTTACGAGCAGTACTTC
J: TRBJ2-5; V: TRBV18; size: .; D: .; CDR3: CASSPEAGAEETQYF; DNA: TGTGCCAGCTCACCAGAGGCGGGGGCCGAAGAGACCCAGTACTTC
J: TRBJ1-1; V: TRBV5-1; size: .; D: TRBD1; CDR3: CASSGTEGTEAFF; DNA: TGCGCCAGCAGCGGGACAGAGGGGACTGAAGCTTTCTTT
J: TRBJ2-1; V: TRBV5-1; size: .; D: TRBD2; CDR3: CASSLALSGGAPNEQFF; DNA: TGCGCCAGCAGCTTGGCCCTTAGCGGGGGGGCCCCGAATGAGCAGTTCTTC
J: TRBJ1-4; V: TRBV30; size: .; D: TRBD1; CDR3: CAWSVPKGWTGGEKLFF; DNA: TGTGCCTGGAGTGTACCAAAGGGATGGACAGGGGGTGAAAAACTGTTTTTT
J: TRBJ2-2; V: TRBV7-7; size: .; D: .; CDR3: CASSLAGGSNTGELFF; DNA: TGTGCCAGCAGCTTAGCGGGGGGATCGAACACCGGGGAGCTGTTTTTT
J: TRBJ1-5; V: TRBV5-8; size: .; D: .; CDR3: CASSQLGVVNQPQHF; DNA: TGTGCCAGCAGTCAGTTAGGGGTGGTAAATCAGCCCCAGCATTTT
J: TRBJ2-6; V: TRBV19; size: .; D: TRBD1; CDR3: CASSGDRSSGANVLTF; DNA: TGTGCCAGTAGTGGGGACAGAAGCTCTGGGGCCAACGTCCTGACTTTC
J: TRBJ1-2; V: TRBV5-1; size: .; D: .; CDR3: CASSLIGQRNYGYTF; DNA: TGCGCCAGCAGCTTGATCGGACAGCGGAATTATGGCTACACCTTC
J: TRBJ1-1; V: TRBV11-2; size: .; D: TRBD1; CDR3: CASSPLTGYTEAFF; DNA: TGTGCCAGCAGCCCATTGACAGGGTACACTGAAGCTTTCTTT
J: TRBJ1-1; V: TRBV3-1/TRBV3-2; size: .; D: .; CDR3: CASSRTGWGAFF; DNA: TGTGCCAGCAGTAGAACAGGGTGGGGAGCTTTCTTT
J: TRBJ2-7; V: TRBV19; size: .; D: TRBD1; CDR3: CASTNPGQGGEQYF; DNA: TGTGCCAGTACCAACCCGGGACAGGGCGGCGAGCAGTACTTC